This is a list of T cell receptor beta chains from one sample in a study of graft-versus-host responses after intestinal transplantation. This table comes from immunoSEQ multiplex PCR, and its TCRdb copy is limited to in-frame clones, with some not included. The data hold 5,000 or so clones, with around 72% observed a single time. Specimen: ileum tissue, collected less than 270 days after intestinal transplant. These TCRs come from a human patient who received an intestinal transplant, so some T cells may come from the graft donor. The CDR3 runs from the conserved cysteine through the conserved F or W. Each record gives: J gene, D gene, CDR3 length, V gene, clone size, CDR3 protein, CDR3 DNA. The D gene is left open where the match is weak. Clone size appears in some rows only: once, few, many, or a class for an expanded clone.

TRBJ2-1 | TRBD1 | 20 | TRBV4-2 | few | CASSQDSMDRGRIAGKEQFF | TGTGCCAGCAGCCAAGACAGTATGGACAGGGGGAGAATAGCGGGAAAGGAGCAGTTCTTC
TRBJ2-2 | TRBD2 | 13 | TRBV10-3 | . | CAITGGSAGELFF | TGTGCCATCACGGGCGGGAGCGCCGGGGAGCTGTTTTTT
TRBJ2-5 | TRBD1 | 16 | TRBV5-1 | few | CASSPWTGRSEETQYF | TGCGCCAGCAGCCCTTGGACAGGGCGGTCAGAGGAGACCCAGTACTTC
TRBJ2-7 | TRBD1 | 16 | TRBV11-2 | . | CASSPLDRGITYEQYF | TGTGCCAGCAGCCCTCTGGACAGGGGAATTACCTACGAGCAGTACTTC
TRBJ1-2 | . | 11 | TRBV30 | . | CAWSRGNGYTF | TGTGCCTGGAGTCGAGGGAATGGCTACACCTTC
TRBJ2-2 | TRBD2 | 14 | TRBV29-1 | . | CSVVKREISGELFF | TGCAGCGTTGTGAAGCGGGAGATAAGCGGGGAGCTGTTTTTT
TRBJ2-7 | . | 14 | TRBV28 | . | CASTVAGRPYEQYF | TGTGCCAGCACCGTTGCGGGCAGGCCATACGAGCAGTACTTC
TRBJ2-5 | TRBD1 | 15 | TRBV15 | . | CATQTPGQGSETQYF | TGTGCCACCCAAACCCCGGGACAGGGATCAGAGACCCAGTACTTC
TRBJ2-3 | TRBD2 | 15 | TRBV6-4 | . | CASSDSAGGPDTQYF | TGTGCCAGCAGTGACTCAGCGGGGGGGCCAGATACGCAGTATTTT
TRBJ2-1 | TRBD2 | 14 | TRBV11-3 | once | CASNLAGPYNEQFF | TGTGCCAGCAATCTAGCGGGTCCTTACAATGAGCAGTTCTTC
TRBJ1-2 | . | 12 | TRBV5-5 | . | CASSPAGYGYTF | TGTGCCAGCAGCCCCGCAGGCTATGGCTACACCTTC
TRBJ1-2 | . | 13 | TRBV5-1 | . | CASRQGPGDGYTF | TGCGCCAGCAGGCAGGGCCCTGGGGATGGCTACACCTTC
TRBJ2-1 | TRBD1 | 16 | TRBV18 | . | CASSPNIGQGVHEQFF | TGTGCCAGCTCACCTAACATCGGACAGGGTGTACATGAGCAGTTCTTC
TRBJ2-7 | . | 17 | TRBV7-2 | . | CASSLGTALAGSYEQYF | TGTGCCAGCAGCTTAGGGACAGCTTTAGCGGGCTCCTACGAGCAGTACTTC
TRBJ1-2 | . | 14 | TRBV19 | . | CASSPGDHGYGYTF | TGTGCCAGTAGTCCGGGGGATCACGGCTATGGCTACACCTTC
TRBJ2-1 | . | 12 | TRBV5-4 | . | CASSLGPNEQFF | TGTGCCAGCAGCTTGGGGCCGAATGAGCAGTTCTTC
TRBJ2-7 | . | 17 | TRBV19 | . | CASSRLPSPGSSYEQYF | TGTGCCAGTAGCCGCCTCCCCTCGCCGGGGAGCTCCTACGAGCAGTACTTC
TRBJ2-1 | . | 11 | TRBV6-6 | few | CASSQGNEQFF | TGTGCCAGCAGCCAGGGCAATGAGCAGTTCTTC
TRBJ2-7 | TRBD2 | 15 | TRBV27 | once | CASSWGGGSSYEQYF | TGTGCCAGCAGTTGGGGCGGGGGAAGCTCCTACGAGCAGTACTTC
TRBJ1-1 | TRBD1 | 16 | TRBV5-1 | few | CASSIPSGTGNTEAFF | TGCGCCAGCAGCATTCCATCCGGGACAGGAAACACTGAAGCTTTCTTT
TRBJ2-5 | TRBD2 | 15 | TRBV4-1 | few | CASSQVTSGEGTQYF | TGCGCCAGCAGCCAAGTGACTAGCGGAGAAGGGACCCAGTACTTC
TRBJ2-5 | . | 15 | TRBV11-3 | . | CASSPGVLDTETQYF | TGTGCCAGCAGCCCAGGGGTTCTAGACACGGAGACCCAGTACTTC
TRBJ1-5 | . | 15 | TRBV7-8 | . | CASTLPPPRNQPQHF | TGTGCCAGCACCCTACCCCCTCCCCGCAATCAGCCCCAGCATTTT
TRBJ2-3 | . | 15 | TRBV7-9 | . | CASSFSAGSTDTQYF | TGTGCCAGCAGCTTTTCGGCAGGATCAACAGATACGCAGTATTTT
TRBJ1-6 | . | 15 | TRBV7-2 | . | CASSPRPGNNSPLHF | TGTGCCAGCAGCCCCCGGCCGGGGAATAATTCACCCCTCCACTTT
TRBJ2-5 | . | 13 | TRBV5-1 | few | CASSFLGQETQYF | TGCGCCAGCAGCTTTCTCGGCCAAGAGACCCAGTACTTC
TRBJ2-7 | . | 13 | TRBV2 | once | CASGGGPSYEQYF | TGTGCCAGCGGGGGAGGACCTTCCTACGAGCAGTACTTC